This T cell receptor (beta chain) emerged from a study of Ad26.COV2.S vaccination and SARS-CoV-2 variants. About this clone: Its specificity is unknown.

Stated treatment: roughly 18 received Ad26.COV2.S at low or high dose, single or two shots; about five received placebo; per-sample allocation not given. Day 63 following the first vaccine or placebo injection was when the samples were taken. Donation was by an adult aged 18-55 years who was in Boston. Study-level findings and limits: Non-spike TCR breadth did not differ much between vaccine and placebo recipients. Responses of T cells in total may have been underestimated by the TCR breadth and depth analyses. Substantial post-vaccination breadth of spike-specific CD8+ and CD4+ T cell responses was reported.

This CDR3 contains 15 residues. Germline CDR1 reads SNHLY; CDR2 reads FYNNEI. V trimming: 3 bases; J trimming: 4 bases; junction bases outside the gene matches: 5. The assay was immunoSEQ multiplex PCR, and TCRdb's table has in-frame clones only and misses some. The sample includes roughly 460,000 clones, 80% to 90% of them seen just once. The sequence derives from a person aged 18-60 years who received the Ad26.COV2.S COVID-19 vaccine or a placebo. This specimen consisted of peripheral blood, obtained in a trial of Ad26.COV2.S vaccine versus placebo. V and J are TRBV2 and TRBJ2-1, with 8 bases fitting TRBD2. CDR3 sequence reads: CASSDPLAVYNEQFF. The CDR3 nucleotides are TGTGCCAGCAGTGACCCACTAGCGGTTTACAATGAGCAGTTCTTC.